Sequencing of this TCR beta chain was carried out in a study of T cells in Graves' hyperthyroidism and ophthalmopathy. This clonotype was recorded many times. Antigen specificity is unknown. V dropped 0 bases and J dropped 7 bases, with 8 bases sitting between them. Germline V gene sequence: CDR1 SGHKS, CDR2 YYEKEE (reference sequence). The CDR3 contains 13 residues. Patients were excluded for uncontrolled infection, other autoimmune disease, pregnancy or lactation. Together with thyroid ultrasound, orbital computed tomography, serum thyroxine and TRAb, clinical symptoms were used for diagnoses. Findings and caveats of the study: Most thyroid clonotypes expanded above 0.001 appeared in blood too.

RNA transcripts provided the source from which TCR beta CDR3 regions were amplified. The primer set for the first-round RT-PCR of the TCR CDR3 was HTBI. TCRdb re-analysed the multiplex PCR reads in MiXCR, keeping a single row per CDR3 protein. The sample holds approximately 530,000 distinct CDR3 sequences, about a sixth seen once. The source material was blood. The J gene is TRBJ1-5, the V gene TRBV5-5; the D is unclear. This sequence originates from a young woman with Graves' hyperthyroidism. The CDR3 nucleotides are TGTGCCAGCAGCTTGGAGTGGGGACAGCCCCAGCATTTT. It codes for CASSLEWGQPQHF.